This T cell receptor (beta chain) was documented in a study of CD8+ T cells in alopecia areata. General study results and limits: Scalp repertoires also include resident alphabeta T cells from normal skin.

Treatment described: oral pan-JAK inhibitor, 5-10 mg twice daily. The sorting of PBMCs gave CD4+ and CD8+ T cells. With regard to this clone: The antigen is undetermined.

After isolation, RNA underwent reverse transcription to generate cDNA as the sequencing template. Sequencing used immunoSEQ multiplex PCR; TCRdb keeps in-frame clones, though not all of them. Of 95,000 to 110,000 clones detected, over 80% appear once; the ten largest clones hold over 20%. This sequence originates from a human donor with alopecia areata. Sample: CD8+ T cells sorted from blood, taken at week 24, from a patient treated with tofacitinib.

In DNA, the CDR3 is TGTGCCAGCAGTCCCCGGAGGGTTTCGAACACCGGGGAGCTGTTTTTT. It encodes CASSPRRVSNTGELFF. The chain joins TRBV7-8 to TRBJ2-2; D might be TRBD2 (6 bases). This CDR3 has 16 residues. The V and J ends lost 6 bases and 0 bases respectively, with 14 bases between them. CDR1 and CDR2 (germline): SGHVS, FQNEAQ.